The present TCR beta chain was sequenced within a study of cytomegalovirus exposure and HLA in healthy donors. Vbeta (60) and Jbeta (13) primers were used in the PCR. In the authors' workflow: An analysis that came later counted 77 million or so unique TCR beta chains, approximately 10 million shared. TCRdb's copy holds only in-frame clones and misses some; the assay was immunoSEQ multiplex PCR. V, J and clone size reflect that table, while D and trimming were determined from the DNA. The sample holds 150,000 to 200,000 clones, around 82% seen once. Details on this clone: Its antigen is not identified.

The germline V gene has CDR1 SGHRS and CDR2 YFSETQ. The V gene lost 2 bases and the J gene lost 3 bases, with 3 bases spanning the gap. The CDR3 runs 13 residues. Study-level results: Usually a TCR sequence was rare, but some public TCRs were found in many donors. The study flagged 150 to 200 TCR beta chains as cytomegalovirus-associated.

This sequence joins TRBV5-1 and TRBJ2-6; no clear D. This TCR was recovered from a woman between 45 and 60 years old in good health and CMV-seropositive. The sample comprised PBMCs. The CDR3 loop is CASSFLGANVLTF. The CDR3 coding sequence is TGCGCCAGCAGCTTCCTTGGGGCCAACGTCCTGACTTTC. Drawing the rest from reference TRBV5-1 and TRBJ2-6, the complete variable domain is KAGVTQTPRYLIKTRGQQVTLSCSPISGHRSVSWYQQTPGQGLQFLFEYFSETQRNKGNFPGRFSGRQFSNSRSEMNVSTLELGDSALYLCASSFLGANVLTFGAGSRLTVL.